This T cell receptor beta chain was identified in a study of beta chain features in type 1 diabetes. The collection from each donor was one heparinised blood draw averaging about 110 mL. Only a few counts were recorded for this clone. Its antigen is not identified. The investigators reverse transcribed all of the isolated RNA, so they sequenced expressed TCRB transcripts. Repertoires were generated with immunoSEQ multiplex PCR, while TCRdb's copy carries only in-frame clones and drops some. The sample holds around 300,000 clones, about 8% seen once. Study conclusions and caveats: For patients, the naive, central memory and Treg TCRB repertoires appeared more alike than for healthy donors. Type 1 diabetes patients had VDJ junctions that carried fewer insertions and more deletions.

Sequencing was done on a sample of central memory CD4+ T cells from blood. This TCR came from a young woman in good health.

In DNA form, the CDR3 reads TGCGCCAGCAGCCAAGGCCCTGGGTTGAGGTCATCTTTAGATACGCAGTATTTT. Translation gives CASSQGPGLRSSLDTQYF. The gene calls are TRBV4-3 and TRBJ2-3; no definite D call. The CDR3 covers 18 residues. V lost 1 base to trimming and J lost 5 bases, with 22 bases between them. Germline CDR1 is LGHNA and CDR2 is YSLEER.